Sequencing of this T cell receptor beta chain was carried out in a study of cytomegalovirus exposure and HLA in healthy donors (dated by TCRdb to the late 2010s). Context from the whole study: According to an earlier analysis of 587 of the donors, about 190 million T cells yielded 117 million unique TCR beta sequences and approximately 280 Gb of sequence data. Approximately 310 gigabases of sequencing data and 80 million or so unique TCR sequences were included in an early release covering roughly 700 HLA-typed donors. The genetic ancestry cluster associated with self-reported Caucasian donors included 70% to 85% of the roughly 400 genotyped donors. The study aimed to test whether cataloging public T cell receptors could reveal signatures of past pathogen exposure. The T cell repertoires of several hundred subjects were profiled by immunosequencing and related to cytomegalovirus serostatus. In addition to the first cohort of around 670 subjects, a separate validation cohort of under 150 different subjects was used. The study combined high-throughput TCR immunosequencing, statistical association of individual TCRs with disease status, and machine learning to predict cytomegalovirus infection status. In a later analysis, previously published TCR beta repertoires from several hundred donors were re-analyzed and high-resolution HLA genotyping was added so that TCR occurrence patterns could be studied. Rather than drawing on any new phenotypic data, the later analysis identified candidate immune exposures from TCR beta sequences and the way those sequences occurred across donors. An earlier analysis of several hundred of the donors applied high-throughput TCR beta sequencing to assess whether each TCR beta V gene segment acted as functional or pseudogenic. Donor age, sex, ethnicity and CMV serostatus were compiled alongside the repertoire data. A later genetic analysis used genome-wide SNP genotypes for about 65% of the 666 donors, treating that subset as a discovery cohort. Every discovery cohort repertoire had been produced on one sequencing platform. HLA typing included class I and class II loci at four-digit resolution. The number of donors typed differed by locus, with roughly 629-640 for A, B, C, DRB1 and DQB1, 522 for DQA1, 600 to 610 for DPA1, and some 440 for DPB1. About five DR-DQ haplotypes were treated as single units for association and clustering because of strong linkage in the cohort. Among some 400 genotyped donors of the cohort, an average of approximately 230,000 unique TCR beta nucleotide sequences were sequenced per donor, around 18% of them non-productive. The investigation overall reported the following: A cluster of highly shared sequence variants was judged likely to represent a technical artifact of the sequencing pipeline. Because counts were too low, roughly 16 rarely observed V segments, including chromosome 9 orphons, were left out of the earlier analysis of 587 of the donors. An earlier analysis of 587 of the donors showed that most TCR beta V segments appeared in productive rearrangements either about 87% or about 30% of the time, which broadly matched IMGT annotations. Linkage disequilibrium might explain the correlated functional status among segregating V segments, but an unknown experimental factor could not be excluded. In a later analysis, some 18,000 TCR beta sequences were associated with specific HLA alleles at a false discovery rate of 0.05. A later genetic analysis associated a missense DCLRE1C variant with V-gene and J-gene trimming of TCR beta chains, and an independent cohort replicated the association. Compared with the approximately 670-donor mean, donors in an Asian-associated ancestry cluster had fewer N-insertions in productive TCRs, according to a later genetic analysis. A later analysis found that HLA-associated TCR beta chains were more clonally expanded and had lower generation probabilities than equally common non-associated chains. Sequencing depth was assumed to be roughly uniform across donors in the presence/absence analyses, though that assumption may not hold. A further reported finding was that TCR beta sequences accurately predicted the HLA-A and HLA-B alleles for most subjects in the first cohort. The 87-base-pair reads could not distinguish some IMGT-functional V segments, including TRBV6-2 and TRBV6-3, so those segments were excluded. Because HLA typing was missing for some donors at each locus, association tests included only the typed subset. Cytomegalovirus status was reported to be diagnosed by the classifier with high specificity and sensitivity in both the original and validation cohorts. Most TCR sequences were observed very rarely across donors, whereas some public TCRs were present in many individuals. Strong co-occurrence of HLA alleles, especially DR and DQ, made assigning TCR associations to individual alleles difficult. The authors suggested that the approach could potentially be generalized to other disease states and immunological phenotypes. In a later analysis, the rate of TCR association differed among HLA loci, with DRB1 alleles having the most associated TCRs and HLA-C alleles having the fewest. This cohort had only TCR beta chains sequenced, and the lack of alpha or paired-chain data limited which features could be detected. For the cohort, immune exposure information was limited to CMV serostatus. A later analysis found that most CMV-associated TCR beta chains appeared HLA-restricted, with HLA associations seemingly driven largely by CMV exposure. Several of the top co-occurrence clusters appeared to be linked to parvovirus B19, influenza, CMV and Epstein-Barr virus, according to a later analysis. The study listed 164 TCR beta chains as associated with cytomegalovirus. A few of the identified cytomegalovirus-associated TCR beta chains were confirmed in vitro to be specific for cytomegalovirus antigens.

Trimming takes 5 bases off V and 6 bases off J; junction bases not matched to a gene: 9. The CDR3 sequence holds 15 residues, the cysteine and phenylalanine included. The CDR3 DNA has 45 bases and is translated from base 1. The germline V gene supplies CDR1 MDHEN and CDR2 SYDVKM. To prepare the library, the immunoSEQ multiplex PCR assay was applied. The multiplex PCR relied on a mix of 60 forward primers for TCR Vbeta segments and 13 reverse primers for TCR Jbeta segments. A multiplex PCR assay on genomic DNA amplified the CDR3 region of rearranged TCR beta genes. On the Illumina HiSeq System, the amplified TCR beta libraries were sequenced as 87-base-pair reads. As for the original processing: A later analysis counted about 80 million unique TCR beta chains across the 666 repertoires, and some 11 million of these chains were shared by at least two donors. Raw reads were error-corrected and collapsed into unique sequences by a nearest-neighbor algorithm in which closely related sequences were merged to remove PCR and sequencing errors. To assign V, D and J gene segments, CDR3 sequences were aligned to IMGT reference sequences. For a sequence to be retained, a match of at least six nucleotides to both a V gene segment and a J gene segment was required. A rearrangement counted as productive if the CDR3 had no stop codons and remained in frame with V and J, and every other rearrangement counted as non-productive. CDR3 was defined according to IMGT convention as the region running from the second conserved V-encoded cysteine to the conserved J-encoded phenylalanine. In an earlier analysis of more than 550 of the donors, sequences lacking an unambiguous match to a single V gene segment were excluded. An earlier analysis of a few hundred of the donors classified V segments as functional when productive rearrangements were above 56.7% and as segregating when the standard deviation between donors was above 5%. A statistical classification framework was built for diagnosing cytomegalovirus status from the catalog of TCR beta chain sequences. In a later analysis, V and J genes were assigned by comparing TCR nucleotide sequences against IMGT/GENE-DB human TR gene sequences. Using the TCRdist pipeline, a later analysis assigned CDR3 sequences along with most-parsimonious VDJ recombination scenarios. A later analysis defined each TCR beta chain by its CDR3 amino acid sequence plus V-gene family, and excluded reads lacking a unique V-gene family. A later analysis removed roughly 590 highly shared, low-generation-probability nucleotide sequences to deal with suspected cross-contamination and a sequencing artifact. For each public chain, a later analysis derived a clonal expansion index from normalized ranks of inferred template counts within each repertoire. In a later analysis, generation probabilities were computed with a VDJ recombination model fitted to out-of-frame rearrangements, and the resulting probabilities were checked against IGoR. A later analysis scored TCR-TCR, TCR-HLA and TCR-CMV co-occurrence with hypergeometric tests, applying a repertoire-size bias correction to TCR pairs. False discovery rates were estimated in a later analysis by permuting HLA or CMV assignments 20 times. In a later analysis, co-occurring TCRs were grouped using DBSCAN, with TCRdist sequence similarity added in when clustering inside HLA-allele-positive subsets. Repertoires with fewer than 30,000 or more than 120,000 public chains were left out of co-occurrence clustering, as were four to six repertoires with anomalous nucleotide sharing. TCRdb holds this immuneACCESS table with in-frame rearrangements only. Some clones are missing; in checked studies, unresolved V genes explain under half, and the rest has no known cause. V and J calls and clone size are given by that table; D and trimming were obtained from the DNA. For this sample there are some 130,000 clones; approximately 70% appear just once. 2% to 2.5% of the sample lies in the top ten.

The cohort comprised around 700 healthy bone marrow donors. At the time of sampling, every cohort member was nominally healthy, though immune exposures that went unrecorded were likely present. The donor was CMV seropositive and belonged to the group of more than 250 seropositive cohort members. A peripheral blood sample was provided by each donor, and peripheral blood mononuclear cells were used for TCR beta sequencing. Genomic DNA was extracted from the blood cell samples with the Qiagen DNeasy Blood Extraction Kit. With respect to this clone: What this receptor recognizes is not known. No much larger clone exists at a distance of one base, and base qualities are not known.

The clonotype comes from a woman in her fifties or sixties in good health and CMV-seropositive. The sample taken for sequencing was PBMCs. Recombination joined TRBV28 with TRBJ1-1; 10 middle bases align to TRBD1. The sequence in DNA is TGTGCCAGCAGTCTAGACAGGGGGCTTGGCTCTGAAGCTTTCTTT. Its product reads: CASSLDRGLGSEAFF.